Listed below are T cell receptor beta chains from one sample, sequenced in a study of human T cells and chemical hapten exposure. One entry per CDR3 protein, called by TCRdb with MiXCR from the RACE reads. The sample contains fewer than 40,000 distinct CDR3 sequences, roughly 13% of which appear only once. Sequences were derived from whole blood, sampled in connection with sensitization to the hapten diphenylcyclopropenone (DPC). These receptors all come from a woman between 35 and 50 years old with alopecia areata. Some clones in this sample may be carry-over from other donors' samples. Each CDR3 is given with its conserved first and last residue. Each record gives: clone size, J gene, D gene, V gene, CDR3 DNA, CDR3 protein. A D gene is named only where the DNA matches it firmly. Expanded clones are given a class, and other clones once, few, many or no size at all.

clone size: many
J gene: TRBJ2-7
D gene: TRBD1
V gene: TRBV12-3/TRBV12-4
CDR3 DNA: TGTGCCAGCAGCTTAGGGACAGGGGGCGAGCAGTACTTC
CDR3 protein: CASSLGTGGEQYF

clone size: many
J gene: TRBJ2-7
D gene: NA
V gene: TRBV28
CDR3 DNA: TGTGCCAGCACCGGGGGTCACTACGAGCAGTACTTC
CDR3 protein: CASTGGHYEQYF

clone size: many
J gene: TRBJ2-3
D gene: TRBD2
V gene: TRBV5-1
CDR3 DNA: TGCGCCAGCAGCCACTCTAGCGGGGGGCCCACAGATACGCAGTATTTT
CDR3 protein: CASSHSSGGPTDTQYF

clone size: NA
J gene: TRBJ2-7
D gene: NA
V gene: TRBV28
CDR3 DNA: TGTGCCAGCGCCCGTGGAGGGACGACCTCCTACGAGCAGTACTTC
CDR3 protein: CASARGGTTSYEQYF

clone size: many
J gene: TRBJ1-1
D gene: TRBD1
V gene: TRBV29-1
CDR3 DNA: TGCAGCGTCCGACAGGGGGAAGCTTTCTTT
CDR3 protein: CSVRQGEAFF

clone size: many
J gene: TRBJ1-5
D gene: NA
V gene: TRBV5-6
CDR3 DNA: TGTGCCAGCAGCTTGGCCCAACTTGGCGGCAATCAGCCCCAGCATTTT
CDR3 protein: CASSLAQLGGNQPQHF

clone size: NA
J gene: TRBJ1-1
D gene: NA
V gene: TRBV28
CDR3 DNA: TGTGCCAGCAAATTTGGAGTGAACACTGAAGCTTTCTTT
CDR3 protein: CASKFGVNTEAFF

clone size: NA
J gene: TRBJ1-3
D gene: NA
V gene: TRBV27
CDR3 DNA: TGTGCCAGCAGGCCGGGACGGAGCTCTGGAAACACCATATATTTT
CDR3 protein: CASRPGRSSGNTIYF

clone size: many
J gene: TRBJ1-1
D gene: NA
V gene: TRBV11-2
CDR3 DNA: TGTGCCAGCAACCAACAGGGAGGGGACACTGAAGCTTTCTTT
CDR3 protein: CASNQQGGDTEAFF

clone size: NA
J gene: TRBJ2-1
D gene: TRBD2
V gene: TRBV7-8
CDR3 DNA: TGTGCCACGAAAGATAGCGGGAGAGCCTACAATGAGCAGTTCTTC
CDR3 protein: CATKDSGRAYNEQFF

clone size: NA
J gene: TRBJ2-2
D gene: NA
V gene: TRBV5-1
CDR3 DNA: TGCGCCAGCAGCTTGGCGGTTTTCGCGAACACCGGGGAGCTGTTTTTT
CDR3 protein: CASSLAVFANTGELFF

clone size: NA
J gene: TRBJ2-7
D gene: TRBD2
V gene: TRBV28
CDR3 DNA: TGTGCCACGGGACGTCTAGCGGGGGCCTACGAGCAGTACTTC
CDR3 protein: CATGRLAGAYEQYF